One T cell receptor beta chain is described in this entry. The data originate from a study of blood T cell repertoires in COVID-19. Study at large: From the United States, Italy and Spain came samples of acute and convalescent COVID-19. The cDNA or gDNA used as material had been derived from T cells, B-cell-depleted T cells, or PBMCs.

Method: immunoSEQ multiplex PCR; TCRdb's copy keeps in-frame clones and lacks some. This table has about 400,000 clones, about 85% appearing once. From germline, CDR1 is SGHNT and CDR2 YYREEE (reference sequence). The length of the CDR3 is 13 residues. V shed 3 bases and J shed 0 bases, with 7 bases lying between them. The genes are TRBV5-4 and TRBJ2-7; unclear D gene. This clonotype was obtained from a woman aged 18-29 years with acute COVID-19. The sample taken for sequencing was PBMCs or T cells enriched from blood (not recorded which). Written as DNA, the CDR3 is TGTGCCAGCAGCTCCGGTTCCTCCTACGAGCAGTACTTC. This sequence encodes CASSSGSSYEQYF. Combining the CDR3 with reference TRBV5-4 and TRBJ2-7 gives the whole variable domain ETGVTQSPTHLIKTRGQQVTLRCSSQSGHNTVSWYQQALGQGPQFIFQYYREEENGRGNFPPRFSGLQFPNYSSELNVNALELDDSALYLCASSSGSSYEQYFGPGTRLTVT.